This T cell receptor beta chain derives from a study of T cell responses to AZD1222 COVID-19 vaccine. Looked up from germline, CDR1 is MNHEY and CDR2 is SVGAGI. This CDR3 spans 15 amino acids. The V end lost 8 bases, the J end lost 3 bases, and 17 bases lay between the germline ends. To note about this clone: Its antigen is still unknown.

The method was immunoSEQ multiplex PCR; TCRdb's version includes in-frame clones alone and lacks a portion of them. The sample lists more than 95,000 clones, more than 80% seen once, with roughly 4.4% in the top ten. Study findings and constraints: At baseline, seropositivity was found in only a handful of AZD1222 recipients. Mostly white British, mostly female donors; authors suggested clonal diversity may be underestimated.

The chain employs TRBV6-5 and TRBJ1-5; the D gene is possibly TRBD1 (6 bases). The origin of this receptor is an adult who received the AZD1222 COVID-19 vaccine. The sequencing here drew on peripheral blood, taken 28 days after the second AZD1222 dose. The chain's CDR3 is CASHSRGFPNQPQHF. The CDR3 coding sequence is TGTGCCAGCCACTCAAGGGGGTTCCCCAATCAGCCCCAGCATTTT.